The 20 T cell receptor beta chains below come from one sample, sequenced in a study of T cell responses to AZD1222 COVID-19 vaccine. Generated by immunoSEQ multiplex PCR, the TCRdb table keeps only in-frame clones and is missing some. The sample includes some 95,000 clones, 86% of them seen just once. The sample in question was peripheral blood, obtained on day 0 of AZD1222 vaccination. The receptor set was obtained from an adult in good health.

The chain is built from TRBV5-5 and TRBJ2-2; no definite D call. CDR1 SGHKS and CDR2 YYEKEE come from the germline V gene (reference sequence). The CDR3 covers 17 residues. Deletions cut 0 bases from V and 1 base from J, with 13 bases between. The CDR3: CASSLGLGQMNTGELFF. CDR3 DNA: TGTGCCAGCAGCTTGGGCCTTGGGCAGATGAACACCGGGGAGCTGTTTTTT.

This sequence joins TRBV27 and TRBJ1-4, with D unresolved. CDR3 length equals 13 residues. V was pared by 5 bases and J by 8 bases, with 12 bases between. CDR1 is MNHEY, CDR2 SMNVEV, per germline (reference sequence). In nucleotides, the CDR3 is TGTGCCAGCAGTCCCGGACTGAAAGAAAAACTGTTTTTT. Translated: CASSPGLKEKLFF.

The V and J genes are TRBV6-2 or TRBV6-3 and TRBJ2-3; D is unclear. CDR1 MNHEY and CDR2 SVGEGT come from the germline V gene. V was shortened by 0 bases and J by 3 bases, with 10 bases between the two germline ends. The CDR3 length is 15 residues. For the CDR3, the DNA is TGTGCCAGCAGTTACTCCCCGAGCGAGACAGATACGCAGTATTTT. Translating gives CASSYSPSETDTQYF.

The CDR3 reads CASSFTGTGRNYGYTF. DNA for the CDR3: TGCGCCAGCAGCTTCACCGGGACAGGGAGGAACTATGGCTACACCTTC. The chain couples TRBV5-1 to TRBJ1-2; 9 bases are a match to TRBD1. Germline trimming cut 2 bases from V and 2 bases from J; bases unmatched to any gene: 7. The CDR3 contains 16 residues. Per the germline V gene, CDR1 is SGHRS and CDR2 is YFSETQ.

The chain is built from TRBV7-9 and TRBJ1-1; D may be TRBD1 (5 bases). Per germline, CDR1 SEHNR and CDR2 FQNEAQ (reference sequence). Between the trimmed V and J ends, which lost 3 bases and 5 bases, there was a span of 10 bases. The CDR3 extends over 13 amino acids. In DNA, the CDR3 is TGTGCCAGCAGCTTCAGGGTCGGGACTGAAGCTTTCTTT. Translated: CASSFRVGTEAFF.

Written as DNA, the CDR3 is TGCAGCGTAGGGGGGGATACGCAGTATTTT. Its protein is CSVGGDTQYF. The chain carries TRBV29-1 and TRBJ2-3; D may be TRBD1 or TRBD2 (6 bases each). Germline V gives CDR1 SQVTM, CDR2 ANQGSEA. V lost 6 bases to trimming and J lost 6 bases, with 7 bases between them. This CDR3 has 10 amino acids.

This chain joins TRBV4-3 and TRBJ2-3, with a weak D call TRBD2 (6 bases). Germline V CDR1 and CDR2: LGHNA, YSLEER. The CDR3 runs to 14 residues. Between the trimmed V and J ends, which lost 3 bases and 0 bases, there was a span of 7 bases. The CDR3 DNA reads TGCGCCAGCAGCCAGGGACTCAGCACAGATACGCAGTATTTT. This codes for CASSQGLSTDTQYF.

CDR3 coding DNA: TGTGCCATCAGTGAGGGCCCTCGTGGGGGCGACACCGGGGAGCTGTTTTTT. Translation: CAISEGPRGGDTGELFF. The chain links TRBV10-3 to TRBJ2-2, with TRBD1 as a possible D gene (6 bases). Germline assignment: CDR1 ENHRY and CDR2 SYGVKD. CDR3 length: 17 amino acids. V lost 2 bases and J 3 bases, leaving 16 bases between the germline ends.

The V and J genes are TRBV6-2 or TRBV6-3 and TRBJ2-7; tentatively, D is TRBD1 (6 bases). This CDR3 has 13 residues. CDR1 and CDR2 from the germline V gene are MNHEY and SVGEGT. Between the trimmed V and J ends, which lost 6 bases and 3 bases, there was a span of 12 bases. The CDR3 DNA is TGTGCCAGCAGCCCGGGACACCTCTACGAGCAGTACTTC. Translating it yields CASSPGHLYEQYF.

V and J are TRBV7-6 and TRBJ1-5, with D hard to call. This CDR3 has 14 residues. V lost 1 base and J 1 base, leaving 5 bases between the germline ends. The V gene's germline CDR1 is SGHVS and CDR2 FNYEAQ. CDR3 sequence reads: CASSLGVSNQPQHF. The DNA for the CDR3 is TGTGCCAGCAGCTTAGGGGTCAGCAATCAGCCCCAGCATTTT.

The chain recombines TRBV9 with TRBJ2-3, with a weak D call TRBD2 (7 bases). Germline V lookup: CDR1 SGDLS, CDR2 YYNGEE. The V end lost 4 bases, the J end lost 2 bases, and 14 bases lay between the germline ends. This CDR3 region has 15 residues. In nucleotides, the CDR3 is TGTGCCAGCAGCATGGGGGGGGCCTCCACAGATACGCAGTATTTT. Amino acids: CASSMGGASTDTQYF. The full variable domain, rest sourced from reference TRBV9 and TRBJ2-3, is DSGVTQTPKHLITATGQRVTLRCSPRSGDLSVYWYQQSLDQGLQFLIQYYNGEERAKGNILERFSAQQFPDLHSELNLSSLELGDSALYFCASSMGGASTDTQYFGPGTRLTVL.

For the CDR3, the DNA is TGTGCCAGCATCCTGGCCTACGAGCAGTACTTC. Its translation is CASILAYEQYF. This rearrangement joins TRBV6-5 to TRBJ2-7; no definite D call. The CDR3 runs to 11 residues. Trimming shortened V by 7 bases and J by 2 bases, and 6 bases separated the two germline ends. CDR1 and CDR2 (germline): MNHEY, SVGAGI.

The J gene is TRBJ2-1, the V gene TRBV14; no reliable D call. Germline V gene lookup returns CDR1 SGHDN and CDR2 FVKESK. CDR3 length equals 15 residues. Trimming cost V 3 bases and J 4 bases, with 13 bases left between them. This CDR3 reads CASSQRFAGYNEQFF. The CDR3 region has the DNA TGTGCCAGCAGCCAGAGGTTCGCTGGATACAATGAGCAGTTCTTC.

V gene TRBV7-2 combines with J gene TRBJ2-1; the D gene is possibly TRBD1 (6 bases). Trimming removed 6 bases at V and 4 bases at J, with 13 bases between. Per the germline V gene, CDR1 is SGHTA and CDR2 is FQGNSA. This CDR3 region has 14 residues. In nucleotides, the CDR3 is TGTGCCAGCAGGTGGAAAGGGGGTTACAATGAGCAGTTCTTC. Protein sequence: CASRWKGGYNEQFF.

The chain combines TRBV7-2 with TRBJ2-5; 8 bases are a match to TRBD1. The CDR3 loop spans 15 amino acids. Looked up from germline, CDR1 is SGHTA and CDR2 is FQGNSA. The J segment lost 3 bases and the V segment lost 5 bases, leaving 8 bases of the junction unmatched. As DNA, the CDR3 is TGTGCCAGCAGCATTTGGACAGGGCTGGAAGAGACCCAGTACTTC. Translation gives CASSIWTGLEETQYF.

The V gene is TRBV4-2, the J gene TRBJ2-2, with unresolved D. The ends were cut back, 1 base at V and 4 bases at J, with 10 bases in the middle. Germline assignment: CDR1 LGHNA and CDR2 YNFKEQ. This CDR3 has 15 amino acids. The CDR3 DNA reads TGTGCCAGCAGCCAAGTACTACCATTCACCGGGGAGCTGTTTTTT. It specifies CASSQVLPFTGELFF.

This rearrangement joins TRBV3-1 (or the pseudogene TRBV3-2) to TRBJ2-1; D is perhaps TRBD2 (6 bases). V shed 4 bases and J shed 5 bases, with 12 bases lying between them. The V gene's germline CDR1 is LGHDT and CDR2 YNNKEL (reference sequence). The CDR3 length is 14 residues. The CDR3 bases are TGTGCCAGCAGCCCCCGGGACTTAAACAATGAGCAGTTCTTC. It encodes CASSPRDLNNEQFF.

The sample holds one count of this clone. The rearrangement links TRBV7-2 to TRBJ2-1; D remains unclear. The CDR3 has 14 amino acids. The germline gives CDR1 SGHTA, CDR2 FQGNSA. Between the trimmed V and J ends, which lost 6 bases and 7 bases, there was a span of 16 bases. The CDR3 region is CASSASGRWNEQFF. The CDR3 nucleotides read TGTGCCAGCAGTGCCTCCGGAAGATGGAATGAGCAGTTCTTC.

The chain uses TRBV6-5 and TRBJ2-2; D uncertain. V was trimmed by 7 bases and J by 1 base, leaving 10 bases between them. CDR3 size: 14 residues. Looked up from germline, CDR1 is MNHEY and CDR2 is SVGAGI. The CDR3 region is CASTWAGNTGELFF. The CDR3 region has the DNA TGTGCCAGCACGTGGGCAGGGAACACCGGGGAGCTGTTTTTT.

The chain carries TRBV10-3 and TRBJ1-1; 11 bases are shared with TRBD1. CDR1 ENHRY and CDR2 SYGVKD come from the germline V gene. The CDR3 totals 14 residues. The V segment lost 7 bases and the J segment 4 bases; nucleotides outside the gene matches: 5. The CDR3 coding sequence is TGTGCCATCACCGGACAGGGGGCCAGCACTGAAGCTTTCTTT. It is translated as CAITGQGASTEAFF.